This paragraph reports one TCR beta chain. As originally analysed: Using reference gene primer amplification, nucleated cell counts were estimated. Sequencing used immunoSEQ multiplex PCR; TCRdb keeps in-frame clones, though not all of them. The V and J calls and clone size were taken over from that table, and D and trimming were inferred from the DNA. The sample lists around 200,000 clones, around nine tenths occurring once. The sample originates from a study of blood T cell repertoires in COVID-19. About the research overall: Specimens from acute and convalescent COVID-19 originated in the United States, Italy and Spain. PBMCs, B-cell-depleted T cells, or T cells provided the cDNA or gDNA that made up the material.

The length of the CDR3 is 15 residues. V shed 3 bases and J shed 1 base, with 10 bases lying between them. Germline values: CDR1 KGHSH, CDR2 LQKENI. The chain has TRBV18 and TRBJ1-3, with no clear D. Source material: peripheral blood. This receptor was taken from a man in his forties or fifties with active or convalescent COVID-19. CDR3 region: CASSPEIHSGNTIYF. CDR3 nucleotides: TGTGCCAGCTCACCCGAGATTCATTCTGGAAACACCATATATTTT.